This TCR beta chain was captured in a study of T cells in Graves' hyperthyroidism and ophthalmopathy. The CDR3 totals 14 residues. The V gene lost 3 bases and the J gene lost 2 bases, with 11 bases spanning the gap. Germline CDR1 reads DFQATT; CDR2 reads SNEGSKA (reference sequence). There are many counts of this clonotype. Cells are PBMCs isolated from around 10 ml of fresh blood. Amplification of TCR beta CDR3 regions used RNA as the template. HTBI primers drove first-round RT-PCR of the TCR CDR3. TCRdb reprocessed the multiplex PCR reads with MiXCR, giving one entry per CDR3 protein. The sample holds a few hundred thousand distinct CDR3 sequences, 15% to 19% seen once.

The sequence was collected from a young woman with Graves' hyperthyroidism that later progressed to Graves' ophthalmopathy. Sample: blood. V is TRBV20-1 and J is TRBJ2-1; D is uncertain. The CDR3 reads CSARRPLAYNEQFF. DNA for the CDR3: TGCAGTGCTAGGCGGCCGCTGGCCTACAATGAGCAGTTCTTC.